This T cell receptor (beta chain) was retrieved from a study of cytomegalovirus exposure and HLA in healthy donors. The table lists this clone with a few counts. The PCR made use of 60 Vbeta and 13 Jbeta primers. TCRdb's table, derived via immunoSEQ multiplex PCR, lists solely in-frame clones and lacks some. The sample yields about 96,000 clones, approximately 74% seen once. This TCR was recovered from an older woman in good health and CMV-seropositive. The sequencing sample was made of PBMCs.

The CDR3 DNA sequence: TGTGCCAGCAGCTTAAGTCCGGGTGGCTGGGGCGGGACGCACAATGAGCAGTTCTTC. This sequence encodes CASSLSPGGWGGTHNEQFF. This chain joins TRBV11-2 and TRBJ2-1; D might be TRBD2 (6 bases). V gave up 2 bases and J gave up 5 bases, with 25 bases separating them. This CDR3 spans 19 amino acids. CDR1 and CDR2 (germline): SGHAT, FQNNGV.